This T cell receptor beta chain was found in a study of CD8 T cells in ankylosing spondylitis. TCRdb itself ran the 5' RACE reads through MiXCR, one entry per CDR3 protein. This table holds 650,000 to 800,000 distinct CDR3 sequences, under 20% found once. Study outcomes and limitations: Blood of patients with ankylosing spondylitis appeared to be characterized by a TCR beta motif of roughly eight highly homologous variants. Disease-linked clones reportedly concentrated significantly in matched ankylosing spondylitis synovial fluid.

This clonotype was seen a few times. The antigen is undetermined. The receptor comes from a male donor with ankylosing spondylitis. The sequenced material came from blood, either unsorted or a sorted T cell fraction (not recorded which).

CDR3 DNA sequence: TGTGCCAGCAGTTTGGGTCAAGTTAGCAATCAGCCCCAGCATTTT. This translates into CASSLGQVSNQPQHF. The chain is built from TRBV12-3 or TRBV12-4 and TRBJ1-5; D is unclear. This CDR3 comprises 15 residues. Trimming took 3 bases from V and 0 from J, leaving 9 bases between them.